This is a list of T cell receptor beta chains from one sample in a study of cytomegalovirus exposure and HLA in healthy donors. Using immunoSEQ multiplex PCR, the repertoire was profiled, and TCRdb retains in-frame clones only, with some absent. The sample includes 250,000 to 300,000 clones, roughly 85% of them seen just once. The sequenced sample was PBMCs. The receptors were gathered from a woman under 30 in good health and CMV-seronegative. The CDR3 runs from the conserved cysteine through the conserved F or W. Each record gives: D gene, J gene, V gene, clone size, CDR3 DNA, CDR3 protein. The D gene is left open where the match is weak. Clone size is stated in some rows and not others, as once, few, many or a class when expanded.

D: -
J: TRBJ2-1
V: TRBV13
size: -
DNA: TGTGCCAGCAGCTTAGGAAGCGGGCCTGAGCAGTTCTTC
CDR3: CASSLGSGPEQFF

D: TRBD2
J: TRBJ2-5
V: TRBV30
size: -
DNA: TGTGCCTGGAGTGCTACTAGGACTAGCGGGGGGCAAGAGACCCAGTACTTC
CDR3: CAWSATRTSGGQETQYF

D: -
J: TRBJ2-5
V: TRBV29-1
size: once
DNA: TGCAGCGTTGAGGTGGAGTGGTCAGAGACCCAGTACTTC
CDR3: CSVEVEWSETQYF

D: -
J: TRBJ2-1
V: TRBV6-6
size: -
DNA: TGTGCCAGCAGTTTCCCCTCGGGGGACTCTAATGAGCAGTTCTTC
CDR3: CASSFPSGDSNEQFF

D: -
J: TRBJ1-1
V: TRBV5-1
size: -
DNA: TGCGCCAGCAGGGGGGGACCTCCAAGACTGATGAACACTGAAGCTTTCTTT
CDR3: CASRGGPPRLMNTEAFF

D: -
J: TRBJ2-7
V: TRBV7-6
size: -
DNA: TGTGCCAGCAGCTTAGTTGCGGGGAGGAACGAGCAGTACTTC
CDR3: CASSLVAGRNEQYF

D: -
J: TRBJ1-3
V: TRBV5-4
size: -
DNA: TGTGCCAGCAGCTGGACCATGGGCAGGGGCTCTGGAAACACCATATATTTT
CDR3: CASSWTMGRGSGNTIYF

D: -
J: TRBJ1-2
V: TRBV6-6
size: -
DNA: TGTGCCAGCGTATTGACGGGGGACCTCGCCCGGGGCTACACCTTC
CDR3: CASVLTGDLARGYTF

D: TRBD1
J: TRBJ2-7
V: TRBV10-3
size: -
DNA: TGTGCCATCAGTGAGAGGGGGCAGGGCTACGAGCAGTACTTC
CDR3: CAISERGQGYEQYF

D: TRBD1
J: TRBJ1-2
V: TRBV5-1
size: -
DNA: TGCGCCAGCAGCTTATCCCTACAGGGGGCTAATGGCTACACCTTC
CDR3: CASSLSLQGANGYTF

D: TRBD1
J: TRBJ2-7
V: TRBV11-1
size: -
DNA: TGTGCCAGCAGCTTAGGGACAGGGAGCGACGAGCAGTACTTC
CDR3: CASSLGTGSDEQYF

D: -
J: TRBJ2-7
V: TRBV28
size: -
DNA: TGTGCCAGCAGTCAAAACTACTACGAGCAGTACTTC
CDR3: CASSQNYYEQYF

D: TRBD1
J: TRBJ1-1
V: TRBV7-2
size: -
DNA: TGTGCCAGCAGCCGCCCCTCAGGGACAGGGATTCTCACTGAAGCTTTCTTT
CDR3: CASSRPSGTGILTEAFF

D: TRBD1
J: TRBJ1-4
V: TRBV6-5
size: -
DNA: TGTGCCAGCAGATTCTTAAGAGGGGGCAGTGAAAAACTGTTTTTT
CDR3: CASRFLRGGSEKLFF

D: -
J: TRBJ2-5
V: TRBV29-1
size: -
DNA: TGCAGCGTTGACAGGGGGAGGGAGACCCAGTACTTC
CDR3: CSVDRGRETQYF

D: -
J: TRBJ1-6
V: TRBV11-1
size: few
DNA: TGTGCCAGCAGCTTGGGGGTTAGCGGCTCACCCCTCCACTTT
CDR3: CASSLGVSGSPLHF

D: TRBD1
J: TRBJ1-1
V: TRBV2
size: -
DNA: TGTGCCAGCAGTTATGACAGGGTCTGGACTGAAGCTTTCTTT
CDR3: CASSYDRVWTEAFF

D: TRBD2
J: TRBJ2-2
V: TRBV2
size: -
DNA: TGTGCCAGCAGTGTCGAGGGGATTAGGACTAGCGACGGGGAGCTGTTTTTT
CDR3: CASSVEGIRTSDGELFF

D: TRBD1
J: TRBJ2-3
V: TRBV25-1
size: once
DNA: TGTGCCAGCAGTGACAGGGGGCGCACAGATACGCAGTATTTT
CDR3: CASSDRGRTDTQYF

D: -
J: TRBJ2-7
V: TRBV29-1
size: -
DNA: TGCAGCGTTGCAGGGAACGAGCAGTACTTC
CDR3: CSVAGNEQYF

D: TRBD1
J: TRBJ1-1
V: TRBV6-5
size: -
DNA: TGTGCCAGCAGTTACTCGATTGCAGGGGGGAACACTGAAGCTTTCTTT
CDR3: CASSYSIAGGNTEAFF

D: TRBD1
J: TRBJ2-7
V: TRBV4-3
size: -
DNA: TGCGCCAGCAGCCACGGGACAGGGGGCGCGTACGAGCAGTACTTC
CDR3: CASSHGTGGAYEQYF

D: TRBD1
J: TRBJ1-4
V: TRBV4-1
size: -
DNA: TGCGCCAGCAGCCCGGGACAGACTAATGAAAAACTGTTTTTT
CDR3: CASSPGQTNEKLFF

D: -
J: TRBJ2-7
V: TRBV5-1
size: -
DNA: TGCGCCAGCAGCTTGGCCCGCGGGGATCGTGGCGAGCAGTACTTC
CDR3: CASSLARGDRGEQYF

D: -
J: TRBJ2-7
V: TRBV7-9
size: -
DNA: TGTGCCAGCAGCTTAGCGCGGGCAGGGGAAGGGCAGTACTTC
CDR3: CASSLARAGEGQYF

D: TRBD1
J: TRBJ2-1
V: TRBV19
size: once
DNA: TGTGCCAGTAGTATAGGGCGGGACAGGGGGCGGAATGAGCAGTTCTTC
CDR3: CASSIGRDRGRNEQFF

D: TRBD1
J: TRBJ2-7
V: TRBV27
size: -
DNA: TGTGCCAGCAGTGGACAGGGGGACGAGCAGTACTTC
CDR3: CASSGQGDEQYF

D: TRBD1
J: TRBJ1-2
V: TRBV5-1
size: -
DNA: TGCGCCAGCAGCGAGGGACAGACCTATGGCTACACCTTC
CDR3: CASSEGQTYGYTF

D: TRBD1
J: TRBJ1-3
V: TRBV6-6
size: -
DNA: TGTGCCAGCAGTTTGGGACAGTTGGGAACCCGAAACACCATATATTTT
CDR3: CASSLGQLGTRNTIYF

D: TRBD1
J: TRBJ1-5
V: TRBV30
size: -
DNA: TGTGCCTGGAGTGTACGGGGACAGGGGGTTCAGCCCCAGCATTTT
CDR3: CAWSVRGQGVQPQHF

D: -
J: TRBJ2-3
V: TRBV11-2
size: few
DNA: TGTGCCAGCAGCCCCCCAGCAGATACGCAGTATTTT
CDR3: CASSPPADTQYF

D: -
J: TRBJ2-1
V: TRBV30
size: -
DNA: TGTGCCTGGAGGCTATACAATGAGCAGTTCTTC
CDR3: CAWRLYNEQFF

D: -
J: TRBJ2-7
V: TRBV10-1
size: -
DNA: TGCGCCAGCAGTGAGTCATGGGCCCGCTCCTACGAGCAGTACTTC
CDR3: CASSESWARSYEQYF

D: -
J: TRBJ1-1
V: TRBV19
size: -
DNA: TGTGCCAGTAGTCTACTCATGAACACTGAAGCTTTCTTT
CDR3: CASSLLMNTEAFF

D: -
J: TRBJ2-7
V: TRBV7-9
size: few
DNA: TGTGCCAGCAGCTTAGCTCGGGATCCTCGCGACGAGCAGTACTTC
CDR3: CASSLARDPRDEQYF

D: -
J: TRBJ2-7
V: TRBV6-5
size: -
DNA: TGTGCCAGCAGTAGCGGACCCTACGAGCAGTACTTC
CDR3: CASSSGPYEQYF

D: TRBD2
J: TRBJ2-3
V: TRBV6-1
size: -
DNA: TGTGCCAGCAGTGAAGTCGGGACTAGCGGGGTGTTCACAGATACGCAGTATTTT
CDR3: CASSEVGTSGVFTDTQYF

D: -
J: TRBJ2-4
V: TRBV5-4
size: -
DNA: TGTGCCAGCAGCCCGACAGGTGGTAGCATTCAGTACTTC
CDR3: CASSPTGGSIQYF

D: -
J: TRBJ1-5
V: TRBV2
size: -
DNA: TGTGCCAGCAGTGAAGCGCTTCGGGGACCCCAGCATTTT
CDR3: CASSEALRGPQHF

D: -
J: TRBJ2-3
V: TRBV10-2
size: -
DNA: TGCGCCAGCAGTGCGGTACTAGTACCCCTTGGGACGCAGTATTTT
CDR3: CASSAVLVPLGTQYF

D: -
J: TRBJ2-7
V: TRBV10-1
size: -
DNA: TGCGCCAGCAGTGAACAGGGTACCTACGAGCAGTACTTC
CDR3: CASSEQGTYEQYF

D: -
J: TRBJ2-3
V: TRBV11-2
size: -
DNA: TGTGCCAGCAGCTCCGGATTCGGGGCAGATACGCAGTATTTT
CDR3: CASSSGFGADTQYF

D: TRBD2
J: TRBJ2-6
V: TRBV4-1
size: -
DNA: TGCGCCAGCAGCCGAGGACTAGCGGGAGTAAGTGGGGCCAACGTCCTGACTTTC
CDR3: CASSRGLAGVSGANVLTF

D: -
J: TRBJ1-2
V: TRBV4-2
size: -
DNA: TGTGCCAGCAGCCAAGGGTGGAGGGACTATGGCTACACCTTC
CDR3: CASSQGWRDYGYTF

D: -
J: TRBJ1-5
V: TRBV7-8
size: once
DNA: TGTGCCAGCAGCTCGCAGGGAAATTATCAGCCCCAGCATTTT
CDR3: CASSSQGNYQPQHF

D: -
J: TRBJ1-2
V: TRBV4-3
size: -
DNA: TGCGCCAGCAGCCAAGATCTCCCAGGCGCTACCTCCTATGGCTACACCTTC
CDR3: CASSQDLPGATSYGYTF

D: -
J: TRBJ2-1
V: TRBV28
size: -
DNA: TGTGCCAGCAGTTCGACGGACAGCTCCTACAATGAGCAGTTCTTC
CDR3: CASSSTDSSYNEQFF

D: TRBD2
J: TRBJ2-1
V: TRBV5-1
size: -
DNA: TGCGCCAGCAGCCCACTAGCGGGCAACTCCTACAATGAGCAGTTCTTC
CDR3: CASSPLAGNSYNEQFF

D: -
J: TRBJ2-7
V: TRBV7-9
size: -
DNA: TGTGCCAGCAGCGATGCGGGACCTGAGCAGTACTTC
CDR3: CASSDAGPEQYF

D: -
J: TRBJ1-1
V: TRBV10-2
size: -
DNA: TGCGCCAGCAGTGAGTCGGGGGGGAACTTGAACACTGAAGCTTTCTTT
CDR3: CASSESGGNLNTEAFF

D: -
J: TRBJ1-2
V: TRBV4-1
size: -
DNA: TGCGCCAGCAGCCAAGATTGGAGTCGGGGCTACACCTTC
CDR3: CASSQDWSRGYTF

D: TRBD1
J: TRBJ1-4
V: TRBV5-4
size: few
DNA: TGTGCCAGCAGTCGCGGACAGGGTAATGAAAAACTGTTTTTT
CDR3: CASSRGQGNEKLFF

D: TRBD2
J: TRBJ2-1
V: TRBV27
size: once
DNA: TGTGCCAGCAGTCTGACTAGCCCCATTTACAATGAGCAGTTCTTC
CDR3: CASSLTSPIYNEQFF

D: -
J: TRBJ2-7
V: TRBV5-1
size: -
DNA: TGCGCCAGCAGCTTGCAGTATACGGGAGCGTACCGCGAGCAGTACTTC
CDR3: CASSLQYTGAYREQYF

D: TRBD1
J: TRBJ1-2
V: TRBV27
size: -
DNA: TGTGCCAGCAGTACCGGGACAGAGGTTTATGGCTACACCTTC
CDR3: CASSTGTEVYGYTF

D: TRBD1
J: TRBJ1-2
V: TRBV4-3
size: -
DNA: TGCGCCAGCAGCCTCGGGGACAGTACTAACTATGGCTACACCTTC
CDR3: CASSLGDSTNYGYTF

D: -
J: TRBJ1-5
V: TRBV5-4
size: -
DNA: TGTGCCAGCAGCCTCAACGAGGGTCAGCCCCAGCATTTT
CDR3: CASSLNEGQPQHF

D: TRBD1
J: TRBJ2-7
V: TRBV5-1
size: -
DNA: TGCGCCAGCAGCATAGCCGGGACAGGGGACGAGCAGTACTTC
CDR3: CASSIAGTGDEQYF

D: -
J: TRBJ1-6
V: TRBV11-2
size: once
DNA: TGTGCCAGCAGCTTAGTCGGGAATTCACCCCTCCACTTT
CDR3: CASSLVGNSPLHF

D: TRBD2
J: TRBJ2-5
V: TRBV27
size: -
DNA: TGTGCCAGCAGTTTTGGGACTAGCGGGCAAAAGACCCAGTACTTC
CDR3: CASSFGTSGQKTQYF